A single sample is the source of the 18 T cell receptor beta chains below, sequenced in a study of T cell changes during pregnancy in multiple sclerosis. The protocol was immunoSEQ multiplex PCR, while the TCRdb copy is restricted to in-frame clones and leaves out a portion. The sample comprises approximately 80,000 clones, around 93% of which are singletons, and roughly 3.5% rests with the top ten. This specimen consisted of PBMCs, obtained in the first trimester of pregnancy. The receptors were sampled from a female donor in good health, serving as a control in a pregnancy study. Some clones in this sample may be carry-over from other donors' samples.

This chain joins TRBV5-1 and TRBJ1-1; 9 nucleotides agree with TRBD1. The V segment lost 1 base and the J segment 0 bases; nucleotides outside the gene matches: 4. Germline-derived CDR1 and CDR2 are SGHRS and YFSETQ. This CDR3 is built from 16 residues. CDR3 sequence reads: CASSLTGGIVNTEAFF. DNA of the CDR3: TGCGCCAGCAGCTTGACAGGGGGCATTGTGAACACTGAAGCTTTCTTT.

The chain combines TRBV28 with TRBJ2-3, with D unclear. The V end lost 8 bases, the J end lost 6 bases, and 6 bases lay between the germline ends. The CDR3 totals 10 residues. Germline V CDR1 and CDR2: MDHEN, SYDVKM. Written as DNA, the CDR3 is TGTGCCAGCGTTGGCGATACGCAGTATTTT. Its translation is CASVGDTQYF.

The chain is built from TRBV7-9 and TRBJ2-3; tentatively, D is TRBD2 (6 bases). Looked up from germline, CDR1 is SEHNR and CDR2 is FQNEAQ (reference sequence). CDR3 length: 15 residues. Trimming pared 6 bases from V and 2 bases from J, leaving 15 bases between. The CDR3: CASRAGTAITDTQYF. As DNA, the CDR3 is TGTGCCAGCAGGGCCGGGACTGCTATCACAGATACGCAGTATTTT.

This clone was recorded only once. The rearrangement joins TRBV6-5 to TRBJ2-7; TRBD2 agrees at 7 bases. CDR3 length equals 14 residues. Germline V lookup: CDR1 MNHEY, CDR2 SVGAGI. Trimming cost V 6 bases and J 3 bases; bases outside gene matches: 8. In DNA, the CDR3 is TGTGCCAGCAGCAACATAGCGGGTCTCTACGAGCAGTACTTC. It codes for CASSNIAGLYEQYF.

The J gene is TRBJ1-1, the V gene TRBV29-1; 11 bases line up with TRBD1. The CDR3 spans 13 residues. The V gene's germline CDR1 is SQVTM and CDR2 ANQGSEA. V dropped 6 bases and J dropped 6; count of bases not matched to a gene: 6. The CDR3 spells CSVRTGGPAEAFF. The CDR3 DNA follows: TGCAGCGTCCGGACAGGGGGCCCGGCTGAAGCTTTCTTT.

This clone came up once. The gene calls are TRBV28 and TRBJ1-2; the D gene is possibly TRBD1 (6 bases). V was shortened by 5 bases and J by 3 bases, with 13 bases between the two germline ends. CDR1 is MDHEN and CDR2 is SYDVKM in the germline V gene. The CDR3 runs to 14 residues. The CDR3 protein is CASSLQGPDYGYTF. The CDR3, as DNA: TGTGCCAGCAGTCTACAGGGTCCAGACTATGGCTACACCTTC.

The gene calls are TRBV12-5 and TRBJ1-1; D perhaps matches TRBD1 (5 bases). V was shortened by 2 bases and J by 4 bases, with 14 bases between the two germline ends. This CDR3 region has 15 residues. Germline lookup yields CDR1 LGHNT and CDR2 FRNRAP. The CDR3 sequence is CASGLSYQGITEAFF. In DNA form, the CDR3 reads TGTGCTAGTGGTTTGAGTTATCAGGGAATCACTGAAGCTTTCTTT.

This chain links TRBV6-1 with TRBJ1-2; TRBD1 matches 9 bases. This CDR3 spans 16 amino acids. The germline V gene has CDR1 MNHNS and CDR2 SASEGT. V lost 0 bases, J lost 6 bases, and 8 bases stayed unmatched. The CDR3, as DNA: TGTGCCAGCAGTGAAGCCCCGGACAGGGGATTGAATGGCTACACCTTC. This sequence encodes CASSEAPDRGLNGYTF.

This clone showed up just once. This rearrangement joins TRBV9 to TRBJ2-3; no clear D. Trimming took off 0 bases at V and 0 bases at J, with 11 bases between the two ends. From germline, CDR1 is SGDLS and CDR2 YYNGEE. The CDR3 covers 16 residues. The CDR3 nucleotides are TGTGCCAGCAGCGTAGTTTCTCCCTCTAGCACAGATACGCAGTATTTT. It translates to CASSVVSPSSTDTQYF.

The table lists this clone with a count of one. The V and J genes are TRBV7-2 and TRBJ1-1; 8 positions match TRBD1. J lost 8 bases, V lost 5 bases, and 7 bases had no gene match. The V gene's germline CDR1 is SGHTA and CDR2 FQGNSA. The CDR3 has 13 residues. CDR3 in DNA: TGTGCCAGCAGCCAGGGGACAGGCGGCGAAGCTTTCTTT. Encoded protein: CASSQGTGGEAFF.

The chain recombines TRBV5-1 with TRBJ2-4, with no clear D. CDR1 SGHRS and CDR2 YFSETQ come from the germline V gene. Trimming removed 4 bases at V and 0 bases at J, with 14 bases between. The CDR3 spans 16 residues. DNA for the CDR3: TGCGCCAGCAGCCTGTCATTTTTCGGAGCCAAAAACATTCAGTACTTC. It yields the protein CASSLSFFGAKNIQYF.

This clone has just a few counts. The chain has TRBV28 and TRBJ2-3, with 10 bases lining up with TRBD2. Germline values: CDR1 MDHEN, CDR2 SYDVKM. This CDR3 comprises 17 residues. Losses at the gene ends were 3 bases for V and 2 bases for J; bases not matched to a gene: 8. In DNA form, the CDR3 reads TGTGCCAGCAGTTTCTCACTAGCGGGGTTTTCCACAGATACGCAGTATTTT. Residues: CASSFSLAGFSTDTQYF.

The chain combines TRBV7-2 with TRBJ2-2, with D possibly TRBD2 on 5 matching bases. The CDR3 runs to 17 residues. CDR1 SGHTA and CDR2 FQGNSA come from the germline V gene. Trimming pared 0 bases from V and 1 base from J, leaving 12 bases between. The CDR3 sequence is CASSLAVGSLNTGELFF. The CDR3, as DNA: TGTGCCAGCAGCTTAGCGGTTGGGAGCTTGAACACCGGGGAGCTGTTTTTT.

In the case of this clone: The same CDR3 arises from other DNA sequences in this sample as well. The rearrangement uses TRBV4-2 and TRBJ2-7; a weak D match, TRBD2 (6 bases). The V gene lost 1 base and the J gene lost 1 base, with 11 bases spanning the gap. CDR3 length: 15 amino acids. In germline, CDR1 is LGHNA, CDR2 YNFKEQ. The CDR3 reads CASSQGGGTSYEQYF. The CDR3 DNA sequence: TGTGCCAGCAGCCAAGGAGGCGGGACGTCCTACGAGCAGTACTTC.

Only one count was recorded for this clone. The CDR3 region is CASSPRGVITGELFF. In DNA, the CDR3 is TGTGCCAGCAGCCCCCGGGGGGTCATCACCGGGGAGCTGTTTTTT. The chain links TRBV7-3 to TRBJ2-2; 7 bases line up with TRBD2. Unmatched junction bases numbered 7, after V lost 5 bases and J lost 4 bases. This CDR3 contains 15 residues. Germline V gene lookup returns CDR1 SGHTA and CDR2 FQGTGA.

V is TRBV5-6 and J is TRBJ1-1; tentative D call: TRBD1 (5 bases). V lost 4 bases, J lost 5 bases, and 12 bases lay in between. There are 13 residues in the CDR3. CDR1 is SGHDT and CDR2 is YYEEEE in the germline V gene. This CDR3 is CASSLPRGTEAFF. In DNA form, the CDR3 reads TGTGCCAGCAGCCTTCCCCGGGGGACTGAAGCTTTCTTT.

The V gene is TRBV5-4, the J gene TRBJ2-2; D is perhaps TRBD1 (6 bases). This CDR3 has 13 residues. Trimming took 1 base from V and 6 from J, leaving 7 bases between them. The germline CDR1 and CDR2 sequences are SGHNT and YYREEE (reference sequence). CDR3 region: CASSLQGSGELFF. CDR3 DNA: TGTGCCAGCAGCTTGCAGGGGTCCGGGGAGCTGTTTTTT.

The chain links TRBV2 to TRBJ1-4, with 8 bases matching TRBD1. The V gene end was trimmed by 11 bases and the J gene end by 3 bases; junction bases not matched to a gene: 14. This CDR3 comprises 16 residues. Germline-derived CDR1 and CDR2 are SNHLY and FYNNEI. CDR3: CASSPGQARANEKLFF. CDR3 nucleotides: TGTGCCTCTTCACCGGGACAGGCTAGAGCTAATGAAAAACTGTTTTTT.